This record looks at one TCR beta chain sequence and its context. Its antigen is unidentified. The sample belongs to a study of T cells in localized non-small cell lung cancer. Study findings and constraints: Overall survival was longer when the density of T cells in the blood was higher. Within adjacent lung there appeared a median around 55 of the top 100 tumor clones. Among the tissues sampled, uninvolved adjacent lung had the highest T cell clonality, above tumor. Sequencing, confined to only one tumor region, leaves heterogeneity possible.

The method was immunoSEQ multiplex PCR; TCRdb's version includes in-frame clones alone and lacks a portion of them. The data contain 70,000 to 90,000 clones, about 84% of them singletons. The CDR3 consists of 15 residues. The V and J ends lost 1 base and 5 bases respectively, with 14 bases between them. Per the germline V gene, CDR1 is SGHTA and CDR2 is FQGNSA. This rearrangement joins TRBV7-2 to TRBJ2-5; perhaps TRBD1 as D (6 bases). The material was peripheral blood, obtained before any cancer treatment. The receptor comes from a female donor at least 60 years old with stage I lung adenocarcinoma. The CDR3 is CASSLVTGPEETQYF. CDR3 in DNA: TGTGCCAGCAGCTTAGTGACAGGACCAGAGGAGACCCAGTACTTC.